The T cell receptor beta chain described here comes from a study of blood T cell repertoires in COVID-19. Overall study: PBMCs, B-cell-depleted T cells, or T cells provided the cDNA or gDNA that made up the material.

Authors' methods: Amplification of reference gene primers provided the estimated nucleated cell counts. Measured with immunoSEQ multiplex PCR; TCRdb has only the in-frame clones, and not every one. Clonal size and the V and J genes are those of that table, whereas D and trimming came from the DNA. The sample has 130,000 to 150,000 clones, about 80% seen once. Trimming left V 3 bases short and J 3 bases short, with 15 bases between. This CDR3 has 16 residues. Looked up from germline, CDR1 is MGHRA and CDR2 is YSYEKL. This receptor was obtained from a man aged 70 or older who had recovered from COVID-19. Sequencing was carried out using peripheral blood. V gene TRBV4-1 combines with J gene TRBJ1-3, with D possibly matching TRBD1 (6 bases). The chain's CDR3 is CASSHTTGYDGNTIYF. The CDR3 nucleotides read TGCGCCAGCAGCCATACCACAGGGTACGATGGAAACACCATATATTTT.